These 25 T cell receptor beta chains share one sample of origin, sequenced in a study of cytomegalovirus exposure and HLA in healthy donors. Researchers ran the PCR with 60 Vbeta and 13 Jbeta primers. Sequencing was performed with immunoSEQ multiplex PCR; in TCRdb, only in-frame clones are kept and a portion is missing. The data hold 200,000 to 250,000 clones, with around four fifths observed a single time. The sample taken for sequencing was PBMCs. These receptors were collected from a woman between 45 and 65 years old in good health and CMV-seropositive.

The V call is TRBV7-9, the J call TRBJ1-1; TRBD1 agrees at 9 bases. This CDR3 has 14 amino acids. V lost 5 bases and J lost 4; bases outside the gene matches: 5. Germline assignment: CDR1 SEHNR and CDR2 FQNEAQ (reference sequence). The DNA of the CDR3 is TGTGCCAGCAGCCGGACAGGGGTGAGCACTGAAGCTTTCTTT. This translates into CASSRTGVSTEAFF. The variable domain in full, completed from reference TRBV7-9 and TRBJ1-1, reads DTGVSQNPRHKITKRGQNVTFRCDPISEHNRLYWYRQTLGQGPEFLTYFQNEAQLEKSRLLSDRFSAERPKGSFSTLEIQRTEQGDSAMYLCASSRTGVSTEAFFGQGTRLTVV.

The rearrangement joins TRBV27 to TRBJ1-6; D not resolved. Germline values: CDR1 MNHEY, CDR2 SMNVEV (reference sequence). The CDR3 runs 13 residues. V lost 6 bases and J 3 bases, leaving 6 bases between the germline ends. CDR3 residues: CASSVLYNSPLHF. The DNA for the CDR3 is TGTGCCAGCAGCGTACTCTATAATTCACCCCTCCACTTT.

The chain links TRBV28 to TRBJ1-1, with D tentatively TRBD1 (5 bases). V was cut by 4 bases and J by 9 bases, with 18 bases left in between. CDR3 length: 14 residues. Germline CDR1 reads MDHEN; CDR2 reads SYDVKM. This CDR3 is CASSSRGGGTQAFF. Written as DNA, the CDR3 is TGTGCCAGCAGTTCCCGCGGGGGGGGGACCCAAGCTTTCTTT.

In nucleotides, the CDR3 is TGTGCCAGCAGCTTAACCTCCTCTAGCGGGGGACGCACAGATACGCAGTATTTT. It codes for CASSLTSSSGGRTDTQYF. This sequence joins TRBV11-2 and TRBJ2-3; TRBD2 aligns across 10 bases. CDR3 length: 18 residues. V lost 2 bases, J lost 1 base, and 9 bases stayed unmatched. Looked up from germline, CDR1 is SGHAT and CDR2 is FQNNGV.

The rearrangement links TRBV11-2 to TRBJ1-6, with 9 nucleotides matching TRBD1. J lost 5 bases, V lost 3 bases, and 2 bases had no gene match. CDR1 is SGHAT and CDR2 is FQNNGV in the germline V gene. The CDR3 is made up of 15 amino acids. CDR3 in DNA: TGTGCCAGCAGCTTCAGGACAGGGGATAATTCACCCCTCCACTTT. Translated, it gives CASSFRTGDNSPLHF.

This clone has only one observation. The chain recombines TRBV21-1 with TRBJ2-1; the table's D gene call, TRBD2, was not cross checked with the DNA. TRBV21-1 has pseudogene status. This CDR3 has 20 residues. CDR3 in DNA: TGTGCCAGCAGCAAAGAACTAGCGGGGGGACAACTGAGCTCCTACAATGAGCAGTTCTTC. Residues: CASSKELAGGQLSSYNEQFF.

The chain carries TRBV11-2 and TRBJ2-7; 7 bases agree with TRBD1. This CDR3 has 15 amino acids. The germline gives CDR1 SGHAT, CDR2 FQNNGV. J gave up 3 bases and V 4 bases, and 9 bases lay outside the gene matches. CDR3 region: CASSSTGRIDYEQYF. For the CDR3, the DNA is TGTGCCAGCAGCTCGACAGGGAGAATAGACTACGAGCAGTACTTC.

The chain combines TRBV7-3 with TRBJ2-3; 10 bases fit TRBD1. The V and J ends lost 3 bases and 3 bases, in that order; junction bases with no gene match: 0. The CDR3 contains 14 residues. Per germline, CDR1 SGHTA and CDR2 FQGTGA. The CDR3 is CASSLGQGTDTQYF. In nucleotides, the CDR3 is TGTGCCAGCAGCTTGGGACAGGGGACAGATACGCAGTATTTT.

In its sample, this clone was seen a few times. The V call is TRBV6-5, the J call TRBJ1-2, with D possibly TRBD1 on 5 matching bases. Germline CDR1 MNHEY, CDR2 SVGAGI. Trimming removed 2 bases at V and 1 base at J, with 11 bases between. This CDR3 region has 15 residues. Written as DNA, the CDR3 is TGTGCCAGCAGTTACGGCGACAGTTTTAACTATGGCTACACCTTC. Amino acids: CASSYGDSFNYGYTF.

This chain uses TRBV10-3 with TRBJ1-4, with D tentatively TRBD1 (6 bases). This CDR3 has 15 residues. CDR1 and CDR2 from the germline V gene are ENHRY and SYGVKD. Trimming removed 0 bases from V and 7 bases from J, with 12 bases in between. CDR3 sequence reads: CAISESGQGTEKLFF. The CDR3 DNA follows: TGTGCCATCAGTGAGTCGGGCCAGGGGACTGAAAAACTGTTTTTT.

The rearrangement uses TRBV4-1 and TRBJ1-1; TRBD1 matches 9 bases. The CDR3 consists of 16 residues. Germline V gives CDR1 MGHRA, CDR2 YSYEKL. The trim removed 2 bases at V and 1 base at J, leaving 5 bases unmatched. This chain's CDR3 is CASSQLQGAENTEAFF. As DNA, the CDR3 is TGCGCCAGCAGCCAATTACAGGGGGCTGAGAACACTGAAGCTTTCTTT.

The V and J genes are TRBV5-1 and TRBJ2-4, with D perhaps TRBD1 (7 bases). Trimming shortened V by 4 bases and J by 6 bases, and 14 bases separated the two germline ends. The CDR3 covers 14 residues. Germline loops: CDR1 SGHRS, CDR2 YFSETQ. For the CDR3, the DNA is TGCGCCAGCAGCCCAACCCAGGGGGGAAACATTCAGTACTTC. Protein product: CASSPTQGGNIQYF.

This chain links TRBV5-5 with TRBJ2-3, with a tentative D call TRBD2 (6 bases). The CDR3 runs to 18 residues. Trimming cost V 3 bases and J 0 bases, with 20 bases left between them. CDR1 is SGHKS and CDR2 is YYEKEE in the germline V gene (reference sequence). CDR3 nucleotide sequence: TGTGCCAGCAGCTCGATGATGTTGTTGGGGGGTAGCACAGATACGCAGTATTTT. Amino acid sequence: CASSSMMLLGGSTDTQYF.

V usage is TRBV28 and J usage is TRBJ1-6; unclear D gene. The CDR3 has 15 residues. In germline, CDR1 is MDHEN, CDR2 SYDVKM. V gave up 6 bases and J gave up 7 bases, with 16 bases separating them. CDR3 nucleotide sequence: TGTGCCAGCAGCACGGCGGCCTTACCAAATTCACCCCTCCACTTT. As protein: CASSTAALPNSPLHF.

This sequence joins TRBV19 and TRBJ1-4, with TRBD1 matching over 10 bases. CDR1 is LNHDA and CDR2 is SQIVND in the germline V gene (reference sequence). With V trimmed by 5 bases and J by 6 bases, 6 bases remained unmatched. This CDR3 region has 15 residues. The CDR3 protein is CASSPRTGGDEKLFF. CDR3 nucleotide sequence: TGTGCCAGTAGTCCTCGGACAGGGGGGGATGAAAAACTGTTTTTT.

The rearrangement uses TRBV19 and TRBJ2-7, with D uncertain. Trimming stripped 3 bases from V and 0 bases from J, with 12 bases between. This CDR3 is built from 15 residues. Germline CDR1 reads LNHDA; CDR2 reads SQIVND (reference sequence). DNA of the CDR3: TGTGCCAGTAGTATGTCTCCGTGGGCCTCCTACGAGCAGTACTTC. Translating it yields CASSMSPWASYEQYF.

This chain links TRBV29-1 with TRBJ2-7; maybe TRBD1 (6 bases). The CDR3 spans 13 residues. V shed 8 bases and J shed 0 bases, with 14 bases lying between them. In germline, CDR1 is SQVTM, CDR2 ANQGSEA. The CDR3 DNA is TGCAGCTCAAGGACAGAAAGCTCCTACGAGCAGTACTTC. It translates to CSSRTESSYEQYF.

Comments on this clone: Its ends do not fully match the called genes, so a read error is possible. Within the sample, other DNA sequences also encode this same CDR3. The genes are TRBV13 and TRBJ2-7, with TRBD2 as a possible D gene (5 bases). The length of the CDR3 is 15 residues. Germline V gene data show CDR1 as PRHDT and CDR2 as FYEKMQ (reference sequence). The CDR3 bases are TGTGCCAGCAGCTTAGACACCCTTCGAGGGTACGAGCAGTATTTC. This gives the protein CASSLDTLRGYEQYF.

The CDR3 bases are TGCGCCAGCAGCCAACGCGGGGGGCCGGAGAATGAGCAGTTCTTC. It encodes CASSQRGGPENEQFF. The gene calls are TRBV4-1 and TRBJ2-1; 8 nucleotides agree with TRBD2. Losses at the gene ends were 2 bases for V and 7 bases for J; bases not matched to a gene: 7. This CDR3 has 15 amino acids. The germline gives CDR1 MGHRA, CDR2 YSYEKL.

The chain uses TRBV5-3 and TRBJ1-1, with unresolved D. TRBV5-3 is marked as an open reading frame, function uncertain. The CDR3 is 15 amino acids. V lost 3 bases to trimming and J lost 6 bases, with 18 bases between them. DNA of the CDR3: TGTGCCAGAAGCTGTGTGGCCTCCTCCCTCCCTGAAGCTTTCTTT. The encoded protein is CARSCVASSLPEAFF.

The rearrangement links TRBV28 to TRBJ2-6, with 8 bases that match TRBD1. Germline loops: CDR1 MDHEN, CDR2 SYDVKM. The junction had 4 bases not matched to a gene; V was cut back by 5 bases and J by 4 bases. The CDR3 consists of 15 residues. The CDR3 protein is CASSEQGVGANVLTF. Here the CDR3 DNA reads TGTGCCAGCAGTGAACAGGGGGTAGGGGCCAACGTCCTGACTTTC.

This sequence joins TRBV19 and TRBJ2-3; D possibly corresponds to TRBD2 (7 bases). V shed 8 bases and J shed 5 bases, with 20 bases lying between them. Germline lookup yields CDR1 LNHDA and CDR2 SQIVND (reference sequence). This CDR3 comprises 15 residues. The CDR3 loop reads CASRRGAGWLDTQYF. The DNA of the CDR3 is TGTGCCAGTCGACGGGGGGCTGGTTGGTTAGATACGCAGTATTTT.

The V gene is TRBV4-1, the J gene TRBJ2-2, with D possibly matching TRBD2 (5 bases). CDR1 MGHRA and CDR2 YSYEKL come from the germline V gene. Trimming took 1 base from V and 7 from J, leaving 16 bases between them. The CDR3 loop spans 16 amino acids. The CDR3 protein is CASSQARAGTGGELFF. Written as DNA, the CDR3 is TGCGCCAGCAGCCAAGCGAGGGCTGGAACTGGCGGGGAGCTGTTTTTT.

The chain uses TRBV27 and TRBJ2-7, with 10 bases that match TRBD2. Germline trimming cut 3 bases from V and 6 bases from J; bases unmatched to any gene: 8. The CDR3 sequence is 15 residues long. Germline V gene lookup returns CDR1 MNHEY and CDR2 SMNVEV (reference sequence). This chain's CDR3 is CASSFKAGGLGEQYF. Here the CDR3 DNA reads TGTGCCAGCAGTTTCAAAGCGGGGGGGCTGGGCGAGCAGTACTTC.

V usage is TRBV27 and J usage is TRBJ2-3; tentatively, D is TRBD1 (5 bases). Trimming took off 1 base at V and 4 bases at J, with 12 bases between the two ends. The length of the CDR3 is 15 residues. Germline CDR1 MNHEY, CDR2 SMNVEV (reference sequence). CDR3 DNA sequence: TGTGCCAGCAGTTTATTGGCAGGGCTGCCAGATACGCAGTATTTT. It yields the protein CASSLLAGLPDTQYF.